This is a list of T cell receptor beta chains from one sample in a study of cytomegalovirus exposure and HLA in healthy donors. TCRdb's table, derived via immunoSEQ multiplex PCR, lists solely in-frame clones and lacks some. The sample lists around 130,000 clones, more than 65% occurring once. Sequencing input: PBMCs. These receptors all come from a woman between 18 and 29 years old in good health and CMV-seropositive. CDR3s include the opening cysteine and the closing phenylalanine or tryptophan. The D gene is left open where the match is weak. Some rows mark clone size as missing; the rest say once, few, many or name a class of expanded clone.

abundance	d_gene	v_gene	j_gene	CDR3aa
NA	NA	TRBV5-5	TRBJ2-3	CASSLLGGTDTQYF
NA	NA	TRBV4-1	TRBJ1-5	CASSHARSQTGDQPQHF
NA	NA	TRBV6-5	TRBJ1-2	CASRATGSHYGYTF
NA	NA	TRBV6-5	TRBJ1-1	CASRSGTKNTEAFF
NA	TRBD1	TRBV7-9	TRBJ2-5	CASSPGTGANQETQYF
NA	NA	TRBV28	TRBJ2-3	CASITDGGDTQYF
NA	NA	TRBV28	TRBJ2-6	CASREFTGANVLTF
few	NA	TRBV6-5	TRBJ1-1	CASSYFGGGVTEAFF
NA	NA	TRBV15	TRBJ2-1	CATSRDLGSSYNEQFF
NA	NA	TRBV5-1	TRBJ1-1	CASSSNRFTEAFF
NA	NA	TRBV25-1	TRBJ2-7	CASSSIYEQYF
NA	TRBD1	TRBV7-3	NA	CASSLQGPGYEQYF
NA	NA	TRBV7-9	TRBJ2-3	CASSSLDTQYF
NA	TRBD1	TRBV5-1	TRBJ1-1	CASSLGTGGSTEAFF
NA	NA	TRBV7-7	TRBJ2-5	CASSLAGVNQETQYF
NA	NA	TRBV7-9	TRBJ2-1	CASSSGHEQFF
NA	NA	TRBV18	TRBJ2-1	CASSPQGGGNEQFF
NA	NA	TRBV6-5	TRBJ2-7	CASSRGGNEQYF
NA	NA	TRBV7-9	TRBJ1-4	CASSLKESNEKLFF
NA	NA	TRBV6-1	TRBJ2-1	CASIPRVDSSNEQFF
few	TRBD2	TRBV7-9	TRBJ2-3	CASSRISGGATDTQYF
NA	TRBD2	TRBV5-4	TRBJ2-7	CASSFGRGDYEQYF